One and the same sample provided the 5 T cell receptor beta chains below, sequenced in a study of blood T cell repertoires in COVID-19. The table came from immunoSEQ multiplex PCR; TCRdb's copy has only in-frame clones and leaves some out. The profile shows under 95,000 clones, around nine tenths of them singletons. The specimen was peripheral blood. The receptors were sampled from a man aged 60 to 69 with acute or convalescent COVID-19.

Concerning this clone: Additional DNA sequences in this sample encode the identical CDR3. Here the CDR3 DNA reads TGCGCCAGCAGCCAAGAATGGACAGGGGCGTACGAGCAGTACTTC. Residues: CASSQEWTGAYEQYF. The chain links TRBV4-3 to TRBJ2-7; 9 nucleotides match TRBD1. V lost 0 bases, J lost 4 bases, and 4 bases stayed unmatched. The CDR3 spans 15 residues. Per germline, CDR1 LGHNA and CDR2 YSLEER.

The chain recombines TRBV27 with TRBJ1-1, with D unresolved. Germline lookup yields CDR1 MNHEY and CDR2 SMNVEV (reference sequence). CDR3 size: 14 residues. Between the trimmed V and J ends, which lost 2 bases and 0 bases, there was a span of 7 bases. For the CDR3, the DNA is TGTGCCAGCAGTTTAGCGCGGATGAACACTGAAGCTTTCTTT. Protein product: CASSLARMNTEAFF.

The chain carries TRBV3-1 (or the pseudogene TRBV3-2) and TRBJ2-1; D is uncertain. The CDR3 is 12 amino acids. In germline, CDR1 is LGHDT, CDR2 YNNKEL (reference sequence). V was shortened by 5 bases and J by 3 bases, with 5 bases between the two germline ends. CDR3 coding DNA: TGTGCCAGCAGCGTGTACTACAATGAGCAGTTCTTC. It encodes CASSVYYNEQFF.

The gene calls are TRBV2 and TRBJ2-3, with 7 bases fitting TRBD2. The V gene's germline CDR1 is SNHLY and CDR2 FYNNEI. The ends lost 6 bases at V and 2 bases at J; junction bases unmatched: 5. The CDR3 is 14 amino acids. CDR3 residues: CASRLADHTDTQYF. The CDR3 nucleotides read TGTGCCAGCAGGCTAGCGGACCACACAGATACGCAGTATTTT. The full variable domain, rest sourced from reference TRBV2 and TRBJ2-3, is EPEVTQTPSHQVTQMGQEVILRCVPISNHLYFYWYRQILGQKVEFLVSFYNNEISEKSEIFDDQFSVERPDGSNFTLKIRSTKLEDSAMYFCASRLADHTDTQYFGPGTRLTVL.

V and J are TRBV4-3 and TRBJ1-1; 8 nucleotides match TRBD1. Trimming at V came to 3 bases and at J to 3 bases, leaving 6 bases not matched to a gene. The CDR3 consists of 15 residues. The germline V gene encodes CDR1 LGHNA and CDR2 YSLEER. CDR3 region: CASSQTGDGYTEAFF. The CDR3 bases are TGCGCCAGCAGCCAGACAGGGGACGGATACACTGAAGCTTTCTTT.